Below, 24 T cell receptor beta chains from the same sample are listed, as sequenced in a study of blood T cell repertoires in COVID-19. The method was immunoSEQ multiplex PCR; TCRdb's version includes in-frame clones alone and lacks a portion of them. The sample yields over 70,000 clones, almost 85% seen once. Sequencing was carried out using peripheral blood. These receptor sequences come from a man aged 55 to 70 with acute or convalescent COVID-19.

Only one count was recorded for this clone. This rearrangement joins TRBV19 to TRBJ1-5, with TRBD1 matching over 8 bases. The CDR3 extends over 15 amino acids. Looked up from germline, CDR1 is LNHDA and CDR2 is SQIVND (reference sequence). With V trimmed by 6 bases and J by 4 bases, 8 bases remained unmatched. The DNA for the CDR3 is TGTGCCAGTAGCGACGGACAGGGACGAAATCAGCCCCAGCATTTT. The encoded protein is CASSDGQGRNQPQHF.

The sample holds one count of this clone. The chain carries TRBV3-1 (or the pseudogene TRBV3-2) and TRBJ2-5; 10 nucleotides line up with TRBD2. With 3 bases clipped from V and 5 bases from J, the junction kept 9 bases outside the gene matches. The CDR3 has 16 amino acids. In germline, CDR1 is LGHDT, CDR2 YNNKEL (reference sequence). CDR3 amino acids: CASSQAVAGGRETQYF. DNA of the CDR3: TGTGCCAGCAGCCAGGCCGTAGCGGGGGGTAGGGAGACCCAGTACTTC.

This chain joins TRBV19 and TRBJ2-1; TRBD2 matches 8 bases. The J segment lost 6 bases and the V segment lost 3 bases, leaving 10 bases of the junction unmatched. The germline V gene has CDR1 LNHDA and CDR2 SQIVND (reference sequence). This CDR3 contains 16 residues. In DNA form, the CDR3 reads TGTGCCAGTAGTATCGCCGGACTAGCTTCCGTCAATGAGCAGTTCTTC. Its translation is CASSIAGLASVNEQFF.

The chain combines TRBV7-2 with TRBJ1-5, with 7 bases matching TRBD1. This CDR3 comprises 14 residues. The junction had 7 bases not matched to a gene; V was cut back by 5 bases and J by 6 bases. Germline V gene sequence: CDR1 SGHTA, CDR2 FQGNSA. The CDR3 DNA sequence: TGTGCCAGCAGCCCGAGACAGGGCCGTCAGCCCCAGCATTTT. This sequence encodes CASSPRQGRQPQHF.

J is TRBJ2-1 and V is TRBV3-1 (or the pseudogene TRBV3-2); TRBD1 is a possible D gene (6 bases). Germline CDR1 LGHDT, CDR2 YNNKEL (reference sequence). The CDR3 contains 14 residues. The V end lost 4 bases, the J end lost 6 bases, and 13 bases lay between the germline ends. The CDR3, as DNA: TGTGCCAGCAGCCTATACAGGGATGGCAATGAGCAGTTCTTC. Its protein is CASSLYRDGNEQFF.

V and J are TRBV5-1 and TRBJ1-4; the match to TRBD1 covers 7 bases. The CDR3 extends over 15 amino acids. Germline assignment: CDR1 SGHRS and CDR2 YFSETQ. V lost 2 bases to trimming and J lost 7 bases; unmatched junction nucleotides: 8. The CDR3 sequence: CASSFTGDTGEKLFF. The CDR3 region has the DNA TGCGCCAGCAGCTTCACAGGGGATACGGGTGAAAAACTGTTTTTT.

The chain joins TRBV30 to TRBJ1-6; 8 nucleotides match TRBD1. The V gene end was trimmed by 5 bases and the J gene end by 9 bases; junction bases not matched to a gene: 6. CDR3 length: 13 amino acids. Looked up from germline, CDR1 is GTSNPN and CDR2 is SVGIG (reference sequence). CDR3 sequence (DNA): TGTGCCTGGGACAGGGGTATGGGTTCACCCCTCCACTTT. Residues: CAWDRGMGSPLHF.

The chain has TRBV29-1 and TRBJ2-3, with D possibly being TRBD2 (5 bases). The CDR3 covers 14 residues. V lost 8 bases, J lost 4 bases, and 19 bases lay in between. The germline CDR1 and CDR2 sequences are SQVTM and ANQGSEA. CDR3 protein: CSYLRGLNSDTQYF. CDR3 nucleotides: TGCAGCTACTTGAGAGGACTCAACTCAGATACGCAGTATTTT.

This clone has just one count. V usage is TRBV4-1 and J usage is TRBJ2-5; unclear D gene. Germline loops: CDR1 MGHRA, CDR2 YSYEKL. This CDR3 contains 12 residues. Trimming took 0 bases from V and 6 from J, leaving 5 bases between them. The CDR3 nucleotides read TGCGCCAGCAGCCAAGAGAAGCAGACCCAGTACTTC. Encoded protein: CASSQEKQTQYF.

This chain connects TRBV21-1 to TRBJ1-2. TRBV21-1 is a recognized pseudogene. The CDR3 is 17 residues long. The CDR3 protein is CATQHKGGRPSLYGYTF. The CDR3 DNA reads TGTGCCACCCAGCATAAGGGGGGGCGGCCCTCCCTCTATGGCTACACCTTC.

The chain joins TRBV4-2 to TRBJ1-5, with 7 bases identical to TRBD1. With 1 base clipped from V and 2 bases from J, the junction kept 5 bases outside the gene matches. The germline CDR1 and CDR2 sequences are LGHNA and YNFKEQ. This CDR3 is 16 amino acids long. CDR3: CASSQVGQVRNQPQHF. The DNA for the CDR3 is TGTGCCAGCAGCCAAGTAGGACAGGTTCGCAATCAGCCCCAGCATTTT.

This rearrangement joins TRBV14 to TRBJ1-4; D remains unclear. V lost 0 bases to trimming and J lost 8 bases, with 4 bases between them. The CDR3 is made up of 12 amino acids. Germline lookup yields CDR1 SGHDN and CDR2 FVKESK. CDR3 region: CASSQDEEKLFF. In DNA form, the CDR3 reads TGTGCCAGCAGCCAAGATGAGGAAAAACTGTTTTTT.

This clone came up a few times. The chain has TRBV27 and TRBJ2-1, with 8 bases lining up with TRBD1. This CDR3 spans 13 amino acids. The trim removed 3 bases at V and 11 bases at J, leaving 6 bases unmatched. Looked up from germline, CDR1 is MNHEY and CDR2 is SMNVEV (reference sequence). The CDR3 loop is CASSFPDRGQQFF. For the CDR3, the DNA is TGTGCCAGCAGTTTCCCCGACAGGGGCCAGCAGTTCTTC.

This rearrangement joins TRBV4-1 to TRBJ2-7; 7 nucleotides line up with TRBD2. The CDR3 runs to 14 residues. After removal of 4 bases from V and 2 bases from J, the junction contained 5 bases not matched to a gene. From germline, CDR1 is MGHRA and CDR2 YSYEKL. The CDR3: CASSLEGGPYEQYF. CDR3 DNA: TGCGCCAGCAGCCTAGAGGGAGGGCCCTACGAGCAGTACTTC.

The rearrangement joins TRBV6-2 or TRBV6-3 to TRBJ1-5, with TRBD1 as a possible D gene (6 bases). Germline-derived CDR1 and CDR2 are MNHEY and SVGEGT. V was shortened by 3 bases and J by 11 bases, with 20 bases between the two germline ends. The CDR3 covers 15 residues. CDR3 protein: CASSYLRTAGGAQHF. The CDR3 coding sequence is TGTGCCAGCAGTTATCTCAGGACAGCTGGGGGGGCCCAGCATTTT.

The chain has TRBV15 and TRBJ1-5; no reliable D call. The V and J ends lost 4 bases and 6 bases respectively, with 16 bases between them. The CDR3 is made up of 15 amino acids. The V gene's germline CDR1 is LNHNV and CDR2 YYDKDF (reference sequence). The CDR3 region has the DNA TGTGCCACCAGCAAACCACCAGGCTTCGGTCAGCCCCAGCATTTT. Amino acids: CATSKPPGFGQPQHF.

The CDR3 reads CASTGQGGQPQHF. The CDR3 DNA reads as TGTGCCAGCACTGGACAGGGGGGTCAGCCCCAGCATTTT. J is TRBJ1-5 and V is TRBV6-5; 10 nucleotides align to TRBD1. Germline V gene lookup returns CDR1 MNHEY and CDR2 SVGAGI. This CDR3 is 13 amino acids long. V lost 7 bases, J lost 6 bases, and 3 bases stayed unmatched.

The chain employs TRBV24-1 and TRBJ2-1; 10 nucleotides agree with TRBD2. The junction had 11 bases not matched to a gene; V was cut back by 2 bases and J by 14 bases. CDR1 is KGHDR, CDR2 SFDVKD, per germline. The CDR3 covers 15 residues. The CDR3 spells CATSDSVSGGLKKFF. Here the CDR3 DNA reads TGTGCCACCAGTGATTCAGTTAGCGGGGGGTTGAAAAAGTTCTTC.

This clone has only one observation. This chain joins TRBV2 and TRBJ2-3; 10 nucleotides agree with TRBD2. The germline gives CDR1 SNHLY, CDR2 FYNNEI. V lost 2 bases to trimming and J lost 2 bases; unmatched junction nucleotides: 1. This CDR3 contains 15 residues. CDR3 protein: CASSETSGVTDTQYF. Written as DNA, the CDR3 is TGTGCCAGCAGTGAAACTAGCGGGGTCACAGATACGCAGTATTTT.

This sequence joins TRBV7-2 and TRBJ2-3, with 8 bases matching TRBD2. This CDR3 region has 15 residues. Germline assignment: CDR1 SGHTA and CDR2 FQGNSA. The ends lost 5 bases at V and 1 base at J; junction bases unmatched: 5. The CDR3 reads CASSIRGGGTDTQYF. CDR3 sequence (DNA): TGTGCCAGCAGCATACGGGGGGGTGGCACAGATACGCAGTATTTT.

The chain joins TRBV2 to TRBJ2-5, with a possible D match to TRBD1 (7 bases). Trimming cost V 6 bases and J 1 base, with 9 bases left between them. Germline loops: CDR1 SNHLY, CDR2 FYNNEI. The CDR3 runs 13 residues. DNA for the CDR3: TGTGCCAGCAGGCGGGACAGCCAAGAGACCCAGTACTTC. Translating gives CASRRDSQETQYF.

V usage is TRBV28 and J usage is TRBJ1-2; 11 bases fit TRBD1. CDR3 length: 16 residues. CDR1 is MDHEN and CDR2 is SYDVKM in the germline V gene. The V and J ends lost 4 bases and 4 bases, in that order; junction bases with no gene match: 8. This CDR3 is CASSSRTGGLGYGYTF. Here the CDR3 DNA reads TGTGCCAGCAGTTCCCGGACAGGGGGCCTAGGCTATGGCTACACCTTC.

The chain is built from TRBV5-6 and TRBJ1-2; D remains unclear. V dropped 3 bases and J dropped 3 bases, with 3 bases sitting between them. The CDR3 has 11 amino acids. Germline-derived CDR1 and CDR2 are SGHDT and YYEEEE. The CDR3 DNA sequence: TGTGCCAGCAGCTCCGACTATGGCTACACCTTC. Amino acid sequence: CASSSDYGYTF.

The chain is built from TRBV18 and TRBJ1-3; D is perhaps TRBD1 (5 bases). Germline V gene sequence: CDR1 KGHSH, CDR2 LQKENI. V lost 5 bases and J 0 bases, leaving 11 bases between the germline ends. There are 15 residues in the CDR3. In DNA, the CDR3 is TGTGCCAGCTCAGACAGCTCGGTCTCTGGAAACACCATATATTTT. This encodes CASSDSSVSGNTIYF. Using reference TRBV18 and TRBJ1-3 for the parts outside the CDR3, the full variable domain is NAGVMQNPRHLVRRRGQEARLRCSPMKGHSHVYWYRQLPEEGLKFMVYLQKENIIDESGMPKERFSAEFPKEGPSILRIQQVVRGDSAAYFCASSDSSVSGNTIYFGEGSWLTVV.